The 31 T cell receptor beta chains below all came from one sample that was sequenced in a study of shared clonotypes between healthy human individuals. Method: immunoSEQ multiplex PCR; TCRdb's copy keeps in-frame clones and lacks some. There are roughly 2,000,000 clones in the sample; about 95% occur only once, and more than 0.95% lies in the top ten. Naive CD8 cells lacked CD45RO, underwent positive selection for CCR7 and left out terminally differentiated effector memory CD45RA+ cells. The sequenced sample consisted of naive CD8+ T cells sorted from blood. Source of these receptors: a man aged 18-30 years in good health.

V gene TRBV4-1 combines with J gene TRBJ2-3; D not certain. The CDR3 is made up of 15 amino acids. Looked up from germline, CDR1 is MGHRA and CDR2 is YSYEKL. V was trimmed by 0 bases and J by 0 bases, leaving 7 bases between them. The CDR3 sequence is CASSQEVASTDTQYF. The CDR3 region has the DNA TGCGCCAGCAGCCAAGAGGTGGCTAGCACAGATACGCAGTATTTT.

CDR3 in DNA: TGCGCCAGCAGCCCGATGACAGCCTACAATGAGCAGTTCTTC. Protein sequence: CASSPMTAYNEQFF. The genes are TRBV5-1 and TRBJ2-1; D might be TRBD1 (5 bases). CDR1 is SGHRS and CDR2 is YFSETQ in the germline V gene. The CDR3 contains 14 residues. Trimming took 4 bases from V and 2 from J, leaving 10 bases between them.

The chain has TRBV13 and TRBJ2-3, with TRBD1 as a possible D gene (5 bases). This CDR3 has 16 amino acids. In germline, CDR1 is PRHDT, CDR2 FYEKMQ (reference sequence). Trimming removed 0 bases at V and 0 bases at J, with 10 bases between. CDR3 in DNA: TGTGCCAGCAGCTTAGGCCTGGGGCCTAGCACAGATACGCAGTATTTT. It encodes CASSLGLGPSTDTQYF.

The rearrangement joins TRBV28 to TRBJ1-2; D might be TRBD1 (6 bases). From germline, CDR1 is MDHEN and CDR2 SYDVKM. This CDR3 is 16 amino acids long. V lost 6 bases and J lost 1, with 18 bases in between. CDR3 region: CASSYPRDTYNYGYTF. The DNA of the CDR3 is TGTGCCAGCAGCTATCCCCGGGACACCTATAACTATGGCTACACCTTC.

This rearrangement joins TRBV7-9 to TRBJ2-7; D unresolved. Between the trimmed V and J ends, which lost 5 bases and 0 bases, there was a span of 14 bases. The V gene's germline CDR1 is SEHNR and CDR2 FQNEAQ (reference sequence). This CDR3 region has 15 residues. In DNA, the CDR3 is TGTGCCAGCAGCCCCGTTACGTCTAGCTCCTACGAGCAGTACTTC. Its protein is CASSPVTSSSYEQYF.

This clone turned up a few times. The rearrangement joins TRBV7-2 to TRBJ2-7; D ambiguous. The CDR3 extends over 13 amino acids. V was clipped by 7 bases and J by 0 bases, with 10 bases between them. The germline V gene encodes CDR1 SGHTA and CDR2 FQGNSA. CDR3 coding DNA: TGTGCCAGCACCGACACCGTCTCCTACGAGCAGTACTTC. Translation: CASTDTVSYEQYF.

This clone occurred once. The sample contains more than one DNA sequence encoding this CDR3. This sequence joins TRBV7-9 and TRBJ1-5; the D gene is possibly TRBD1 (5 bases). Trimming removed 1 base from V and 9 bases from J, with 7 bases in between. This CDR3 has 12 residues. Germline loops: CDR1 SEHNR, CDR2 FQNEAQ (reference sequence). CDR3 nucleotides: TGTGCCAGCAGCTTAGAGGGACGGCCCCAGCATTTT. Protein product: CASSLEGRPQHF.

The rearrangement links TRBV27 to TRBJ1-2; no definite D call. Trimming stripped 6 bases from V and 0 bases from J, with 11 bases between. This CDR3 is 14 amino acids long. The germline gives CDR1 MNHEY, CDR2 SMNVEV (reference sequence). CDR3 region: CASSYLGANYGYTF. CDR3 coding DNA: TGTGCCAGCAGCTACTTAGGCGCTAACTATGGCTACACCTTC.

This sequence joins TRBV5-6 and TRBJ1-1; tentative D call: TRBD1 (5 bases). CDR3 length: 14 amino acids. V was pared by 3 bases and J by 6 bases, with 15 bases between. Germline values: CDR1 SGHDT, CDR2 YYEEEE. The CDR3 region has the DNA TGTGCCAGCAGCTGGGGACTGCCCGGCCCTGAAGCTTTCTTT. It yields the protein CASSWGLPGPEAFF.

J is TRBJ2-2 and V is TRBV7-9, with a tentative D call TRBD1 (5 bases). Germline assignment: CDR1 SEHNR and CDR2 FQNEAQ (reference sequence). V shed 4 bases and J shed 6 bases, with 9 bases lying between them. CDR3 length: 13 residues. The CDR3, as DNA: TGTGCCAGCAGCTCAGGACAACCCGGGGAGCTGTTTTTT. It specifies CASSSGQPGELFF.

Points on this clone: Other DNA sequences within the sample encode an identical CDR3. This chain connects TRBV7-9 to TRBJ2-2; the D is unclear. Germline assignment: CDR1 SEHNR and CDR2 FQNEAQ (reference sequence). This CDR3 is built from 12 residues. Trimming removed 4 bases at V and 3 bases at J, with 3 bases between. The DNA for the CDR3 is TGTGCCAGCAGCTCCCACACCGGGGAGCTGTTTTTT. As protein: CASSSHTGELFF.

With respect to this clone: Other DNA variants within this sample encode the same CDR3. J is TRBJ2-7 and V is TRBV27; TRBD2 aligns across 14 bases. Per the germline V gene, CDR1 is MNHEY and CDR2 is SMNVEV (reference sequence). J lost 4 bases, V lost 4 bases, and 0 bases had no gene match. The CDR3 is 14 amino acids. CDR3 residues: CASSWTSGGYEQYF. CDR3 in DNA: TGTGCCAGCAGTTGGACTAGCGGGGGGTACGAGCAGTACTTC.

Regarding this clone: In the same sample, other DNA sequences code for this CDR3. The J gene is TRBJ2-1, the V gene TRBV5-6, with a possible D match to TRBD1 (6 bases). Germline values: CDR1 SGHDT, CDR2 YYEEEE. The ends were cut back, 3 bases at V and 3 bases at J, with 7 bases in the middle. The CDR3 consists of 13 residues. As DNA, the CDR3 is TGTGCCAGCAGCTGGACAGTCTACAATGAGCAGTTCTTC. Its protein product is CASSWTVYNEQFF. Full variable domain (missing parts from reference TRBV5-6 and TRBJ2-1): DAGVTQSPTHLIKTRGQQVTLRCSPKSGHDTVSWYQQALGQGPQFIFQYYEEEERQRGNFPDRFSGHQFPNYSSELNVNALLLGDSALYLCASSWTVYNEQFFGPGTRLTVL.

The DNA of the CDR3 is TGTGCCAGTAGTATTTCGTCAGGGGAGCCCTCCTACGAGCAGTACTTC. It translates to CASSISSGEPSYEQYF. This rearrangement joins TRBV19 to TRBJ2-7; D is perhaps TRBD1 (6 bases). This CDR3 is 16 amino acids long. Trimming took 3 bases from V and 0 from J, leaving 15 bases between them. In germline, CDR1 is LNHDA, CDR2 SQIVND (reference sequence).

In DNA, the CDR3 is TGTGCCTGCACACAGGCGGGGGGGCCCAGCTCCTACAATGAGCAGTTCTTC. As protein: CACTQAGGPSSYNEQFF. The V and J genes are TRBV30 and TRBJ2-1; 9 nucleotides agree with TRBD2. There are 17 residues in the CDR3. J was trimmed by 0 bases and V by 6 bases; bases with no gene match: 12. The V gene's germline CDR1 is GTSNPN and CDR2 SVGIG (reference sequence).

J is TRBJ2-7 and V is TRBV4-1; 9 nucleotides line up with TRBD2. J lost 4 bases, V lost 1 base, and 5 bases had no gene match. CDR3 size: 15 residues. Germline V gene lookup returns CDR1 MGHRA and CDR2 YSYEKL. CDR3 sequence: CASSQVASGEYEQYF. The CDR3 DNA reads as TGCGCCAGCAGCCAAGTCGCTAGCGGGGAATACGAGCAGTACTTC.

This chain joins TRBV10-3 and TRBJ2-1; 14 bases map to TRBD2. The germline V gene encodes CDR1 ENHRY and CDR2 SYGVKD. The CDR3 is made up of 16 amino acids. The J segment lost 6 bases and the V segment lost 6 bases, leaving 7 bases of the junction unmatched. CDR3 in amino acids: CAISAIGTSGSNEQFF. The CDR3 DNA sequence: TGTGCCATCAGCGCCATCGGGACTAGCGGGAGCAATGAGCAGTTCTTC.

CDR3 region: CSVEIETGGYEQYF. The CDR3 DNA reads as TGCAGCGTTGAAATTGAGACAGGGGGCTACGAGCAGTACTTC. The V call is TRBV29-1, the J call TRBJ2-7; 9 nucleotides agree with TRBD1. V lost 2 bases, J lost 3 bases, and 5 bases stayed unmatched. The CDR3 extends over 14 amino acids. Germline V gene data show CDR1 as SQVTM and CDR2 as ANQGSEA.

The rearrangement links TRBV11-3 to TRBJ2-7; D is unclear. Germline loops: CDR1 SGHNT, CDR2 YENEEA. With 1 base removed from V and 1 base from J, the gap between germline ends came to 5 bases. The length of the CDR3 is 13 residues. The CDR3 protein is CASSLGFSYEQYF. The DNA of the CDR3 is TGTGCCAGCAGCTTAGGCTTTTCCTACGAGCAGTACTTC.

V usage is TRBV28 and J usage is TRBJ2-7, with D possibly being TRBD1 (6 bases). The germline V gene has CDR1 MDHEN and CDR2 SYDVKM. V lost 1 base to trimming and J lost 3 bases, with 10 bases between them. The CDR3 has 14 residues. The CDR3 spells CASSLFTGSYEQYF. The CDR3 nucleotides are TGTGCCAGCAGTTTATTTACAGGGAGCTACGAGCAGTACTTC.

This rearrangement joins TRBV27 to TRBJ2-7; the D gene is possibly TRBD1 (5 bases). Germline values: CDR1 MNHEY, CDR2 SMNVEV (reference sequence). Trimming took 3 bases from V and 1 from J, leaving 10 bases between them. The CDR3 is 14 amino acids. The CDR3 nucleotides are TGTGCCAGCAGTTTTTTCAGGGATTCCTACGAGCAGTACTTC. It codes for CASSFFRDSYEQYF.

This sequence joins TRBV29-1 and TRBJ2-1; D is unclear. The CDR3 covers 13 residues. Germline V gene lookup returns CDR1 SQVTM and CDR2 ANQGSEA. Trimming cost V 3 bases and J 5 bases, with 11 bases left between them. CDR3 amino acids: CSVDVTPNNEQFF. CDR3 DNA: TGCAGCGTTGATGTGACACCTAACAATGAGCAGTTCTTC.

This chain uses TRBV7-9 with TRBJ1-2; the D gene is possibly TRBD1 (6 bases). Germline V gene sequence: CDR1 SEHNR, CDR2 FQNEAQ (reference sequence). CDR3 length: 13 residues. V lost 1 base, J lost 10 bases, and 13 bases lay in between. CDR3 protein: CASSLGSGEDYTF. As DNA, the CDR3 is TGTGCCAGCAGCTTAGGGTCAGGGGAGGACTACACCTTC.

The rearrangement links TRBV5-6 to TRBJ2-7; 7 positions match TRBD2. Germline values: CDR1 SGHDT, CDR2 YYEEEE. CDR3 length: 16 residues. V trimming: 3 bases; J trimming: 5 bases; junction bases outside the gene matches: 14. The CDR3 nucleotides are TGTGCCAGCAGCTCCCTCAAGGAGCGGGAAAAACACGAGCAGTACTTC. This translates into CASSSLKEREKHEQYF.

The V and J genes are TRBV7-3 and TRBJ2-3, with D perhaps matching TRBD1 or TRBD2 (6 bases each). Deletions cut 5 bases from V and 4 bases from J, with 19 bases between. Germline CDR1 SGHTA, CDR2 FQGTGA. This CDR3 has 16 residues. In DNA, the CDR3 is TGTGCCAGCAGCCCAGACCCGACGGGGGCTGCAGATACGCAGTATTTT. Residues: CASSPDPTGAADTQYF.

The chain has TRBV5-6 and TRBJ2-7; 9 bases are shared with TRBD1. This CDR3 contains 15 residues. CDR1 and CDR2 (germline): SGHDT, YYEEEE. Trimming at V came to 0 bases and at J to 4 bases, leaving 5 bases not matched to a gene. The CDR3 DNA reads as TGTGCCAGCAGCTTGGCTGCGACAGGGGGATACGAGCAGTACTTC. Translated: CASSLAATGGYEQYF.

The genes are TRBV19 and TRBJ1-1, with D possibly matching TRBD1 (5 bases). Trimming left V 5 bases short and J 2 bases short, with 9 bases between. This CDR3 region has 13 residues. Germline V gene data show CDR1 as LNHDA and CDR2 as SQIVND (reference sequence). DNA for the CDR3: TGTGCCAGTAGTGCAGGGATAAACACTGAAGCTTTCTTT. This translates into CASSAGINTEAFF.

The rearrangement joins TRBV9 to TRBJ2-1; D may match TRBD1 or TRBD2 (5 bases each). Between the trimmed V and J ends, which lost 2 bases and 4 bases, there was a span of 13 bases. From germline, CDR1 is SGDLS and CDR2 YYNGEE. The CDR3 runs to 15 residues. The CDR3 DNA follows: TGTGCCAGCAGCGTGTCCGGGACGGGTTACAATGAGCAGTTCTTC. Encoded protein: CASSVSGTGYNEQFF. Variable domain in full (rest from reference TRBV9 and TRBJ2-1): DSGVTQTPKHLITATGQRVTLRCSPRSGDLSVYWYQQSLDQGLQFLIQYYNGEERAKGNILERFSAQQFPDLHSELNLSSLELGDSALYFCASSVSGTGYNEQFFGPGTRLTVL.

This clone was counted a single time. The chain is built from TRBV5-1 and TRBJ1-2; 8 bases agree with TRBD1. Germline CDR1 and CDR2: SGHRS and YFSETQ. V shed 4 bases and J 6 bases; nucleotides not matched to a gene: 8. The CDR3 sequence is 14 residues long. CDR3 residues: CASSQYGQGDGYTF. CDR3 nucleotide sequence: TGCGCCAGCAGCCAGTACGGACAGGGTGATGGCTACACCTTC. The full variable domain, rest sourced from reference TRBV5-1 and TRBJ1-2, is KAGVTQTPRYLIKTRGQQVTLSCSPISGHRSVSWYQQTPGQGLQFLFEYFSETQRNKGNFPGRFSGRQFSNSRSEMNVSTLELGDSALYLCASSQYGQGDGYTFGSGTRLTVV.

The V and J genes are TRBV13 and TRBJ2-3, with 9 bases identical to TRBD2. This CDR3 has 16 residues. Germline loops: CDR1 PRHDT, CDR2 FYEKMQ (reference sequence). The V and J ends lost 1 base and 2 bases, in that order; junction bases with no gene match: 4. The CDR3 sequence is CASSLVSGGTTDTQYF. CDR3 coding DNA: TGTGCCAGCAGCTTAGTTAGCGGGGGTACCACAGATACGCAGTATTTT.

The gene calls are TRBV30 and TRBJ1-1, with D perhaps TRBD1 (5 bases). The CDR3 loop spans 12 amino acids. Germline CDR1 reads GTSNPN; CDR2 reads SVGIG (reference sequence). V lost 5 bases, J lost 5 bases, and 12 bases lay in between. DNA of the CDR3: TGTGCCTGGGGCATGGGGGGGACTGAAGCTTTCTTT. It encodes CAWGMGGTEAFF.